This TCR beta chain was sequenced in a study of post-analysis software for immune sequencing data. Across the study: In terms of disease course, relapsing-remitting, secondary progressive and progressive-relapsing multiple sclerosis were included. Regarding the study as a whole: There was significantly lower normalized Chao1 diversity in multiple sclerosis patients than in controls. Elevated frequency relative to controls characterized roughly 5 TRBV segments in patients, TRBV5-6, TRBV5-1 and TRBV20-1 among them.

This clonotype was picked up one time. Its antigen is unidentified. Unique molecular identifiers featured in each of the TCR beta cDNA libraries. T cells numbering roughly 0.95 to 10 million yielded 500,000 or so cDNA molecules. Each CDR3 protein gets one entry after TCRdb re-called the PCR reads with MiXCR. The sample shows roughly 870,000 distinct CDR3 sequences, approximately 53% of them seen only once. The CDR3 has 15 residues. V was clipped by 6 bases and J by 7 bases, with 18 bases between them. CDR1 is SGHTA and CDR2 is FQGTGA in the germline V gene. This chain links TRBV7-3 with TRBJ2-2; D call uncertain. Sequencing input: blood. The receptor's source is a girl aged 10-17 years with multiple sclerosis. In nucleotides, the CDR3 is TGTGCCAGCAGTCTCAACCGGAATGGCGGCGGGGAGCTGTTTTTT. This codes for CASSLNRNGGGELFF. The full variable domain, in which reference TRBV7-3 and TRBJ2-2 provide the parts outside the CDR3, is GAGVSQTPSNKVTEKGKYVELRCDPISGHTALYWYRQSLGQGPEFLIYFQGTGAADDSGLPNDRFFAVRPEGSVSTLKIQRTERGDSAVYLCASSLNRNGGGELFFGEGSRLTVL.